This TCR beta chain was obtained from a study of beta chain features in type 1 diabetes. CD45RO/CCR7/CD25/CD127/CD95/CD27 sorting isolated CD4+ naive, central memory, regulatory and stem cell-like memory cells. Every isolated RNA sample was fully reverse transcribed, so sequencing captured expressed TCRB transcripts. Produced via immunoSEQ multiplex PCR; TCRdb's table is partial and in-frame only. The sample lists 450,000 to 550,000 clones, 25% to 35% occurring once. This CDR3 is built from 13 residues. Trimming at V came to 0 bases and at J to 3 bases, leaving 2 bases not matched to a gene. The germline V gene has CDR1 GTSNPN and CDR2 SVGIG (reference sequence).

The clonotype was recovered from a man younger than 35 in good health. The rearrangement uses TRBV30 and TRBJ2-7; TRBD2 aligns across 7 bases. Sequencing input: naive CD4+ T cells from blood. CDR3 region: CAWSVSGDYEQYF. The CDR3 DNA reads as TGTGCCTGGAGTGTAAGCGGGGACTACGAGCAGTACTTC.